The clone carrying this T cell receptor (beta chain) was counted only a few times. Its antigen remains unknown. The sample is drawn from a study of CD8 T cells in ankylosing spondylitis. Notes on the study in general: Certain motif variants had earlier appeared in reactive arthritis synovial fluid and blood. Within peripheral blood, clones linked to disease were CD8+ and relatively rare. Matched ankylosing spondylitis synovial fluid reportedly contained a significantly enriched population of disease-linked clones. A motif in TCR beta, a set of seven to nine highly homologous variants, appeared characteristic of ankylosing spondylitis blood.

TCRdb re-called the 5' RACE reads through MiXCR, storing one row per CDR3 protein. The sample carries about 540,000 distinct CDR3 sequences, 10% to 15% recorded once. Source material: blood, either unsorted or a sorted T cell fraction (not recorded which). The sequence was collected from a male donor with ankylosing spondylitis.

CDR3 residues: CATSDLGGNQPQHF. Written as DNA, the CDR3 is TGTGCCACCAGTGATTTGGGAGGGAATCAGCCCCAGCATTTT. This rearrangement joins TRBV24-1 to TRBJ1-5, with D unclear. This CDR3 spans 14 amino acids. Germline V gene sequence: CDR1 KGHDR, CDR2 SFDVKD. Trimming cost V 0 bases and J 4 bases, with 6 bases left between them.